This entry features one TCR beta chain sequence. Its cognate antigen is unknown. Per the germline V gene, CDR1 is MNHNY and CDR2 is SVGAGI (reference sequence). This CDR3 is 13 amino acids long. Trimming pared 11 bases from V and 5 bases from J, leaving 13 bases between. The entry originates in a study of cytomegalovirus exposure and HLA in healthy donors. Overall study context: Earlier findings included some 100 million unique TCR beta sequences obtained from about 180 million T cells.

Study conclusions and caveats: A later analysis reportedly identified an Asian-associated ancestry cluster as carrying fewer N-insertions than the approximately 710-donor mean.

These donors, healthy bone marrow donors, were studied. The PCR employed 60 Vbeta primers together with 13 Jbeta primers. Some clones are missing from TCRdb's copy, which holds only in-frame ones; the method was immunoSEQ multiplex PCR. The table shows roughly 190,000 clones, with around 81% occurring only once. The sequence came from a man between 18 and 35 years old in good health and CMV-seronegative. Sequences were obtained from PBMCs. The chain carries TRBV6-6 and TRBJ1-6; D is uncertain. CDR3 amino acids: CAHTGKDNSPLHF. As DNA, the CDR3 is TGTGCCCATACGGGGAAAGATAATTCACCCCTCCACTTT.